The clone carrying this T cell receptor (beta chain) has just a few counts. Its matching antigen is unknown. The data were taken from a study of blood T cells in healthy people across ages. General study points: While age rose, TCR beta diversity per million T cells dropped in a roughly linear way. Naive and antigen-experienced cells were not separated, limiting conclusive comparison.

Isolation yielded PBMCs, at least 7 million per sample, in every case. Combining a sample-barcoded 5' primer with a J-beta primer mix, a second PCR ran for roughly 7 to 12 cycles. Every cDNA molecule bore a tag from a template-switch adaptor containing 12 random nucleotides. TCRdb itself ran the 5' RACE reads through MiXCR, one entry per CDR3 protein. The sample yields just over 800,000 distinct CDR3 sequences, less than 80% seen once. V was clipped by 0 bases and J by 2 bases, with 5 bases between them. This CDR3 comprises 13 residues. Germline loops: CDR1 LGHNA, CDR2 YSLEER. The receptor comes from a man aged 30 to 39 in good health. This chain connects TRBV4-3 to TRBJ2-7; D is unresolved. Sequenced: blood. The CDR3 DNA follows: TGCGCCAGCAGCCAAGAGGTAGCCTACGAGCAGTACTTC. Translated, it gives CASSQEVAYEQYF.